One sample yielded the 20 T cell receptor beta chains listed below, sequenced in a study of cytomegalovirus exposure and HLA in healthy donors. Both 60 Vbeta primers and 13 Jbeta primers went into the PCR. TCRdb's copy holds only in-frame clones and misses some; the assay was immunoSEQ multiplex PCR. Of some 270,000 clones listed, approximately 91% are singletons. The sample was PBMCs. All receptors derive from a girl aged 2 to 10 in good health and CMV-seronegative.

Turning to this clone: No conserved phenylalanine or tryptophan ends this CDR3, so it is likely a read error. The limits of the CDR3 on the DNA are not certain, so only TCRdb's listed CDR3 is given. The chain carries TRBV5-8 and TRBJ1-2; whether TRBD1, the table's D call, matches the DNA was not checked. A total of 10 residues make up the CDR3, ends included. In germline, CDR1 is SGHTS, CDR2 YDEGEE. CDR3 loop: CASSLIQPLL.

In this sample, this clone turned up once. The genes are TRBV5-4 and TRBJ2-5; 7 nucleotides line up with TRBD1. The J call is uncertain, as TRBJ2-7 better fits the DNA end. The CDR3 totals 14 residues. Germline V CDR1 and CDR2: SGHNT, YYREEE (reference sequence). CDR3 sequence (DNA): TGTGCCAGCAGCTTGGATCCGACAGGGTACGAGCAGTACTTC. Translation: CASSLDPTGYEQYF.

This chain links TRBV4-1 with TRBJ1-1; possibly TRBD1 for D (5 bases). Germline assignment: CDR1 MGHRA and CDR2 YSYEKL. CDR3 length: 15 amino acids. V was pared by 0 bases and J by 6 bases, with 14 bases between. DNA of the CDR3: TGCGCCAGCAGCCAAGATACGGGGGACGCCCCTGAAGCTTTCTTT. The encoded protein is CASSQDTGDAPEAFF.

This clone was seen a single time. V usage is TRBV28 and J usage is TRBJ1-5; possibly TRBD1 for D (6 bases). There are 15 residues in the CDR3. CDR1 and CDR2 (germline): MDHEN, SYDVKM. Trimming left V 1 base short and J 1 base short, with 8 bases between. CDR3 coding DNA: TGTGCCAGCAGTTTATCCGGGACAAGCAATCAGCCCCAGCATTTT. Translated, it gives CASSLSGTSNQPQHF.

V is TRBV30 and J is TRBJ2-1; 12 bases line up with TRBD2. The CDR3 loop spans 15 amino acids. CDR1 is GTSNPN and CDR2 is SVGIG in the germline V gene (reference sequence). V lost 7 bases to trimming and J lost 2 bases; unmatched junction nucleotides: 6. CDR3 bases: TGTGCCTCCGGGACTAGCGGGTCTCCCTACAATGAGCAGTTCTTC. Its translation: CASGTSGSPYNEQFF.

This sequence joins TRBV30 and TRBJ2-1, with D unresolved. Germline V CDR1 and CDR2: GTSNPN, SVGIG (reference sequence). Trimming shortened V by 1 base and J by 8 bases, and 3 bases separated the two germline ends. The CDR3 is 10 amino acids. CDR3 sequence reads: CAWSADEQFF. The CDR3 bases are TGTGCCTGGAGTGCGGATGAGCAGTTCTTC.

The chain combines TRBV18 with TRBJ2-3; a possible D gene is TRBD1 (5 bases). Trimming took 6 bases from V and 6 from J, leaving 25 bases between them. The germline CDR1 and CDR2 sequences are KGHSH and LQKENI. CDR3 length: 17 amino acids. For the CDR3, the DNA is TGTGCCAGCTCTCATCCTAGGGGCCCCAGTCTGCCGGATACGCAGTATTTT. This gives the protein CASSHPRGPSLPDTQYF.

The chain joins TRBV27 to TRBJ2-7; tentative D call: TRBD2 (6 bases). Germline-derived CDR1 and CDR2 are MNHEY and SMNVEV (reference sequence). Trimming took off 5 bases at V and 4 bases at J, with 21 bases between the two ends. There are 16 residues in the CDR3. CDR3 bases: TGTGCCAGCAGTCCCCTTGGAGGGAGTAGAGTGTACGAGCAGTACTTC. Its translation: CASSPLGGSRVYEQYF.

The chain uses TRBV5-3 and TRBJ1-6, with 7 nucleotides matching TRBD1. TRBV5-3 qualifies as an ORF whose function is uncertain. J was trimmed by 5 bases and V by 2 bases; bases with no gene match: 13. The CDR3 is made up of 18 amino acids. The CDR3, as DNA: TGTGCCAGAAGCTTTATTTCCGGGACAGAAAACCATAATTCACCCCTCCACTTT. Its translation: CARSFISGTENHNSPLHF.

V and J are TRBV9 and TRBJ1-1; no firm D call. The germline gives CDR1 SGDLS, CDR2 YYNGEE. CDR3 length equals 16 residues. The V end lost 2 bases, the J end lost 0 bases, and 14 bases lay between the germline ends. CDR3 loop: CASSVSSGLMNTEAFF. DNA of the CDR3: TGTGCCAGCAGCGTCTCCTCAGGCCTCATGAACACTGAAGCTTTCTTT.

The rearrangement uses TRBV5-1 and TRBJ2-4, with D possibly TRBD1 on 5 matching bases. With 0 bases removed from V and 0 bases from J, the gap between germline ends came to 10 bases. The CDR3 is 16 residues long. Germline V CDR1 and CDR2: SGHRS, YFSETQ. The CDR3 spells CASSLASGKAKNIQYF. CDR3 nucleotides: TGCGCCAGCAGCTTGGCGTCAGGGAAAGCCAAAAACATTCAGTACTTC. The full variable domain, in which reference TRBV5-1 and TRBJ2-4 provide the parts outside the CDR3, is KAGVTQTPRYLIKTRGQQVTLSCSPISGHRSVSWYQQTPGQGLQFLFEYFSETQRNKGNFPGRFSGRQFSNSRSEMNVSTLELGDSALYLCASSLASGKAKNIQYFGAGTRLSVL.

DNA of the CDR3: TGCGCCAGCAGCGGCTTAGGGGGAGTGAGAGATACGCAGTATTTT. This sequence encodes CASSGLGGVRDTQYF. V gene TRBV10-2 combines with J gene TRBJ2-3; TRBD1 might be the D (6 bases). The V gene's germline CDR1 is WSHSY and CDR2 SAAADI. The CDR3 length is 15 residues. V was clipped by 6 bases and J by 5 bases, with 18 bases between them.

The chain combines TRBV28 with TRBJ1-1; TRBD1 might be the D (5 bases). Germline V gives CDR1 MDHEN, CDR2 SYDVKM. Trimming left V 4 bases short and J 7 bases short, with 10 bases between. CDR3 size: 12 residues. CDR3 nucleotides: TGTGCCAGCAGTTCGCCACAGGTTGAAGCTTTCTTT. Its translation: CASSSPQVEAFF.

The chain employs TRBV5-4 and TRBJ2-7; unclear D gene. Trimming shortened V by 4 bases and J by 3 bases, and 11 bases separated the two germline ends. The CDR3 has 13 residues. Per germline, CDR1 SGHNT and CDR2 YYREEE (reference sequence). The CDR3 here is CASSIPGVYEQYF. In nucleotides, the CDR3 is TGTGCCAGCAGCATACCGGGTGTCTACGAGCAGTACTTC.

V usage is TRBV25-1 and J usage is TRBJ2-2; 8 bases are a match to TRBD2. The CDR3 is 16 amino acids. Germline V lookup: CDR1 MGHDK, CDR2 SYGVNS. After removal of 3 bases from V and 5 bases from J, the junction contained 8 bases not matched to a gene. The CDR3 DNA sequence: TGTGCCAGCAGTGACCCGGGGGGGGTGTGGACCGGGGAGCTGTTTTTT. Translated: CASSDPGGVWTGELFF.

The V gene is TRBV29-1, the J gene TRBJ2-3; TRBD1 matches 9 bases. Unmatched junction bases numbered 11, after V lost 8 bases and J lost 2 bases. Germline CDR1 is SQVTM and CDR2 is ANQGSEA. There are 15 residues in the CDR3. The CDR3 loop is CSTGPGQGFTDTQYF. In DNA, the CDR3 is TGCAGCACGGGCCCGGGACAGGGATTCACAGATACGCAGTATTTT.

V is TRBV29-1 and J is TRBJ1-1; TRBD1 aligns across 9 bases. Per germline, CDR1 SQVTM and CDR2 ANQGSEA. J was trimmed by 4 bases and V by 6 bases; bases with no gene match: 3. CDR3 length: 12 amino acids. The CDR3 loop reads CSVLTGGTEAFF. In nucleotides, the CDR3 is TGCAGCGTCCTGACAGGGGGCACTGAAGCTTTCTTT.

Only one count was recorded for this clone. The CDR3 nucleotides are TGTGCCAGCAGTTCCGGGGACTTTCTTCCATACGAGCAGTACTTC. Translation gives CASSSGDFLPYEQYF. This chain connects TRBV27 to TRBJ2-7; a weak D match, TRBD2 (6 bases). This CDR3 spans 15 amino acids. In germline, CDR1 is MNHEY, CDR2 SMNVEV (reference sequence). Trimming removed 4 bases at V and 4 bases at J, with 17 bases between.

The CDR3 nucleotides are TGTGCCACTACCCCCACGGTCTCCTACGAGCAGTACTTC. This codes for CATTPTVSYEQYF. The V and J genes are TRBV6-6 and TRBJ2-7; D is unresolved. Between the trimmed V and J ends, which lost 10 bases and 0 bases, there was a span of 13 bases. CDR3 length equals 13 residues. In germline, CDR1 is MNHNY, CDR2 SVGAGI (reference sequence).

This chain links TRBV19 with TRBJ2-1, with TRBD1 identical over 12 bases. Trimming at V came to 6 bases and at J to 6 bases, leaving 15 bases not matched to a gene. CDR1 is LNHDA, CDR2 SQIVND, per germline (reference sequence). The CDR3 length is 18 residues. The CDR3: CASSHPGTGGIPTNEQFF. CDR3 sequence (DNA): TGTGCCAGTAGCCATCCGGGGACAGGGGGCATTCCTACCAATGAGCAGTTCTTC. Based on the CDR3 plus reference TRBV19 and TRBJ2-1, the full variable domain is DGGITQSPKYLFRKEGQNVTLSCEQNLNHDAMYWYRQDPGQGLRLIYYSQIVNDFQKGDIAEGYSVSREKKESFPLTVTSAQKNPTAFYLCASSHPGTGGIPTNEQFFGPGTRLTVL.